The sequence of this T cell receptor beta chain was determined in a study of blood T cell repertoires in COVID-19. Study as a whole: Spain, Italy and the United States supplied samples that represented acute and convalescent COVID-19. Sources were T cells, B-cell-depleted T cells, or PBMCs; the material itself was cDNA or gDNA.

Using immunoSEQ multiplex PCR, the repertoire was profiled, and TCRdb retains in-frame clones only, with some absent. There are 350,000 to 400,000 clones in the sample; 75% to 90% occur only once, and 0.95% to 1.1% lies in the top ten. Individuals drawn from around 25 US areas were about 18 to 89 years old. The sequence came from a man between 18 and 35 years old who had recovered from COVID-19. The sequencing input was PBMCs or T cells enriched from blood (not recorded which).

CDR3 coding DNA: TGTGCCAGCTCACCGCCAACAGCTAACTATGGCTACACCTTC. Its protein product is CASSPPTANYGYTF. The chain uses TRBV18 and TRBJ1-2; D not resolved. Trimming stripped 3 bases from V and 0 bases from J, with 8 bases between. The CDR3 runs to 14 residues. Looked up from germline, CDR1 is KGHSH and CDR2 is LQKENI.